Included here is one T cell receptor beta chain sequence, with context. This clonotype was detected many times. The clone's antigen remains unknown. Base qualities are not provided; no much larger clone lies one nucleotide away. Receptor libraries were prepared by 5' RACE. Sequencing took place on an Illumina HiSeq 2500. A second PCR of roughly 7 to 11 cycles was performed with a sample-barcoded 5' primer and a J-beta primer mix. A unique molecular identifier was introduced onto each TCR beta cDNA molecule by a template-switch 5' adaptor carrying 12 random nucleotides. Each sample yielded at least 3 million CDR3-containing paired-end reads. The Mint cDNA synthesis kit, primed by a TRBC-specific oligonucleotide, was used to synthesize first-strand cDNA from all RNA. Following uracil-DNA glycosylase treatment, a first 18-cycle PCR with universal primers M1SS and BC2_uni_R was performed on all cDNA. The paper's processing steps were these. Each sample was normalized by randomly selecting 1 million high-quality reads, each carrying a distinct molecular identifier. Instead of being binned into consensus sequences, reads with shared molecular identifiers were discarded. MiTCR, run with a Q25 quality threshold and the strictest error-elimination algorithm, handled CDR3 identification, clonotype clustering and error correction. A nonparametric unseen species model with Euler transformation was used to estimate a lower bound on total TCR beta diversity. The raw public reads went through TCRdb reprocessing: fastp at Q25, MiXCR clone calling, in-frame beta chains kept. Each entry merges the rows of one CDR3 protein and shows their most common DNA and genes. TCRdb's processing, not the authors' own work, is the source of the V and J calls. The sample yields fewer than 800,000 distinct CDR3 sequences; roughly 30% were counted once. Just over 15% of the sample goes to the ten largest clones.

The data derive from a study of blood T cells in healthy people across ages (dated by TCRdb to about 2015). Some background on the complete study: In model experiments, template switching captured roughly one uniquely barcoded TCR beta cDNA molecule for every two T cells. Two additional independent replicas of 1 million unique cDNA reads from the same blood draw were analyzed for two donors (one aged 18 to 29 and one aged 80 or older). To avoid experimental bias, donors of different ages were distributed randomly across sequencing lanes. Four age groups were formed from the donors: young (average 16 years), middle-aged (approximately 41), aged (approximately 60) and long-lived (around 82). To track age-related changes in TCR beta repertoire diversity, the study relied on deep sequencing normalized with unique cDNA molecular identifiers.

Broader findings and caveats from the paper: A strong correlation was found between observed TCR beta diversity and the percentage of naive T cells measured by flow cytometry. Observed TCR beta diversity per million T cells fell roughly linearly with age, and a significant reduction was already apparent by age around 40. Since profiling was done on bulk unsorted PBMCs, naive and antigen-experienced compartments could not be conclusively compared. Estimates of total diversity based on one million sequenced T cells were regarded as lower bounds and as underestimates. Because the CMV infection status of the donors was unknown, age-related changes in expanded clonotypes may potentially have been confounded. Compared with the aged group, the long-lived group had more naive CD4+ T cells, fewer expanded clones and increased TCR diversity, suggesting age selection.

The germline V gene yields SGHNT for CDR1 and YENEEA for CDR2. The CDR3 goes from the cysteine to the phenylalanine over 13 residues. Only CDR3 DNA remains: 39 bases, in frame from the first base. V drops 5 bases and J drops 5 bases, leaving 13 bases in between. Donors were under 40 systemically healthy Caucasian individuals from Russia aged 6 to 90 years. Each donor gave approximately 10 milliliters of peripheral blood, collected into EDTA-treated Vacutainer tubes. Ficoll-Paque density-gradient centrifugation was used to isolate PBMCs, with at least 6 million obtained per sample. Total RNA, at least 5 micrograms per sample, was extracted from PBMCs with Trizol reagent. For every donor, flow cytometry on a PBMC aliquot measured the percentage of naive CD45RAhigh/CD27high T cells.

This chain is built from TRBV11-3 and TRBJ2-7; the D gene is perhaps TRBD1, from 6 matching bases. This TCR was sampled from a woman of 80 years or more in good health. Donor details come from another sample of the same person, matched by shared clones. The material sequenced was blood. In nucleotide form, the sequence is TGTGCCAGCAGCCCCGACAGGTCGGACGAGCAGTACTTC. Translated, this gives CASSPDRSDEQYF. Joined to the reference TRBV11-3 and TRBJ2-7 proteins, this CDR3 gives the full variable domain: EAGVVQSPRYKIIEKKQPVAFWCNPISGHNTLYWYLQNLGQGPELLIRYENEEAVDDSQLPKDRFSAERLKGVDSTLKIQPAELGDSAVYLCASSPDRSDEQYFGPGTRLTVT.